Listed here is a single T cell receptor (beta chain). Antigen specificity is unknown. The CDR3 spans 15 residues. Germline V gene sequence: CDR1 MNHNY, CDR2 SVGAGI (reference sequence). V dropped 6 bases and J dropped 2 bases, with 14 bases sitting between them. The data derive from a study of cytomegalovirus exposure and HLA in healthy donors. Study-wide points: The majority of TCR sequences were rare, yet some public TCRs appeared in many donors.

Profiling relied on immunoSEQ multiplex PCR, and the TCRdb table lists in-frame clones only, not all of them. Of about 240,000 clones in the sample, approximately 83% were seen once. The source material was PBMCs. The receptor comes from a woman aged 30 to 39 in good health and CMV-seropositive. The chain joins TRBV6-6 to TRBJ2-1; tentatively, D is TRBD1 (6 bases). CDR3 residues: CASSRVQGAYNEQFF. CDR3 nucleotide sequence: TGTGCCAGCAGCCGGGTACAGGGTGCCTACAATGAGCAGTTCTTC.